The source of this T cell receptor (beta chain) is a study of PD-1 blockade in classical Hodgkin lymphoma. Study-wide results and caveats: Causes of the repertoire differences remain undefined, possibly disease activity or prior therapy. With CD4+ cells, TCR diversity rose significantly by C4D1, but not with CD8+ cells. Patients with a complete response exhibited baseline diversity comparable to newly diagnosed patients. Newly diagnosed patients had baseline TCR diversity that was reportedly lower than that of healthy donors.

All trial patients relapsed after autologous stem cell transplantation. To note about this clone: The antigen is undetermined.

Sequencing used immunoSEQ multiplex PCR; TCRdb keeps in-frame clones, though not all of them. Of some 84,000 clones in the sample, around 90% were seen once. Trimming took 7 bases from V and 7 from J; bases not matched to a gene: 4. The CDR3 is made up of 12 amino acids. CDR1 SQVTM and CDR2 ANQGSEA come from the germline V gene. The chain combines TRBV29-1 with TRBJ1-5; TRBD1 agrees at 10 bases. This material consisted of peripheral blood mononuclear cells (PBMCs), taken before the second cycle of nivolumab. This receptor was taken from a human donor with classical Hodgkin lymphoma. The CDR3 protein is CSAGQGKQPQHF. In nucleotides, the CDR3 is TGCAGCGCGGGACAGGGGAAGCAGCCCCAGCATTTT. Filled out from reference TRBV29-1 and TRBJ1-5, the complete variable domain reads SAVISQKPSRDICQRGTSLTIQCQVDSQVTMMFWYRQQPGQSLTLIATANQGSEATYESGFVIDKFPISRPNLTFSTLTVSNMSPEDSSIYLCSAGQGKQPQHFGDGTRLSIL.